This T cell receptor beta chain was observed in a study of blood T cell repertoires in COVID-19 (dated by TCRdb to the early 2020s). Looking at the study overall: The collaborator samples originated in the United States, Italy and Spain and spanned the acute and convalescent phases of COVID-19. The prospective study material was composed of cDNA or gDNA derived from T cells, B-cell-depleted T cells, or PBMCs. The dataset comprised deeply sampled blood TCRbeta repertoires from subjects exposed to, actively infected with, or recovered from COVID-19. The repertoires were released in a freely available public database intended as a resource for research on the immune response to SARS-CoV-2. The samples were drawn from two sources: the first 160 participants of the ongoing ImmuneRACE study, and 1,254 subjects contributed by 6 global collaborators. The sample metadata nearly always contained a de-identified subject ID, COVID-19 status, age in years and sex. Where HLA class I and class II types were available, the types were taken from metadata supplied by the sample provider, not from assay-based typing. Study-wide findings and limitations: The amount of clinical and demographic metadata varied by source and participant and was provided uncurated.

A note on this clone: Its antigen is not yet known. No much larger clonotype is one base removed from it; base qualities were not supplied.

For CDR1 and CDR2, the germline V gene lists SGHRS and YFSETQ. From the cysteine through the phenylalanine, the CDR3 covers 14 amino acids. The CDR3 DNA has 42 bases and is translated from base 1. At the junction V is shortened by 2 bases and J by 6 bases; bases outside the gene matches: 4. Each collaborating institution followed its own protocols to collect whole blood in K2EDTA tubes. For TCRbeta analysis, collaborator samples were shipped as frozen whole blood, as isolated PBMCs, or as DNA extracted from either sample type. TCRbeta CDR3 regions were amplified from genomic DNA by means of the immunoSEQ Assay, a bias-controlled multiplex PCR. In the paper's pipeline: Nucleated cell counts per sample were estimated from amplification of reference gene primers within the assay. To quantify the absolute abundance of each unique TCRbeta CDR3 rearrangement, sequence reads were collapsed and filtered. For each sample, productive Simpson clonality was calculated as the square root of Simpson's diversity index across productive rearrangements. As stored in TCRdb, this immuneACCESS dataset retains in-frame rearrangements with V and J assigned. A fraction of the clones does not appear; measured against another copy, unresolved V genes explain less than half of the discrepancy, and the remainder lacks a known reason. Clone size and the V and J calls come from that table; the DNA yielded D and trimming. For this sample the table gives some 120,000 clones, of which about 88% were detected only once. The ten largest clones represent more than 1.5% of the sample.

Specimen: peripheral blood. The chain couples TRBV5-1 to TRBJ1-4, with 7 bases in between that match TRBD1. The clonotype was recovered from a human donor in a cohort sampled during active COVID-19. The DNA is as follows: TGCGCCAGCAGCTTAGGTCAGGGGGATGAAAAACTGTTTTTT. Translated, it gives CASSLGQGDEKLFF.